The 6 T cell receptor beta chains reported below all come from one sample, sequenced in a study of cytomegalovirus exposure and HLA in healthy donors. 60 Vbeta and 13 Jbeta primers were used in PCR. Produced via immunoSEQ multiplex PCR; TCRdb's table is partial and in-frame only. The repertoire holds 150,000 or so clones, with more than 70% as singletons. Specimen: PBMCs. The receptor source for this set is a man aged 50 or older in good health and CMV-seronegative.

V gene TRBV29-1 combines with J gene TRBJ1-1, with TRBD1 identical over 10 bases. Germline V gene data show CDR1 as SQVTM and CDR2 as ANQGSEA. V trimming: 5 bases; J trimming: 1 base; junction bases outside the gene matches: 13. The CDR3 spans 17 residues. This chain's CDR3 is CSVSAFPGQGTNTEAFF. CDR3 nucleotide sequence: TGCAGCGTTTCGGCTTTCCCGGGACAGGGGACGAACACTGAAGCTTTCTTT. Drawing the rest from reference TRBV29-1 and TRBJ1-1, the complete variable domain is SAVISQKPSRDICQRGTSLTIQCQVDSQVTMMFWYRQQPGQSLTLIATANQGSEATYESGFVIDKFPISRPNLTFSTLTVSNMSPEDSSIYLCSVSAFPGQGTNTEAFFGQGTRLTVV.

This clone occurred a few times. The chain carries TRBV6-5 and TRBJ1-6, with D tentatively TRBD1 (5 bases). This CDR3 comprises 15 residues. V shed 6 bases and J shed 2 bases, with 11 bases lying between them. CDR1 MNHEY and CDR2 SVGAGI come from the germline V gene. DNA for the CDR3: TGTGCCAGCAGGTCCCAGGGTGCCTATAATTCACCCCTCCACTTT. The encoded protein is CASRSQGAYNSPLHF.

The chain couples TRBV5-6 to TRBJ2-1; the match to TRBD2 covers 9 bases. Germline lookup yields CDR1 SGHDT and CDR2 YYEEEE. With V trimmed by 0 bases and J by 6 bases, 4 bases remained unmatched. The CDR3 is 15 residues long. The CDR3 region is CASSLVGGGANEQFF. CDR3 in DNA: TGTGCCAGCAGCTTGGTAGGCGGGGGGGCCAATGAGCAGTTCTTC.

This chain connects TRBV18 to TRBJ2-3, with a possible D match to TRBD2 (5 bases). This CDR3 has 12 amino acids. Trimming shortened V by 9 bases and J by 7 bases, and 14 bases separated the two germline ends. Germline V gene lookup returns CDR1 KGHSH and CDR2 LQKENI. The CDR3 protein is CASNEGGNTQYF. The CDR3 coding sequence is TGTGCCAGTAACGAGGGCGGAAATACGCAGTATTTT.

V gene TRBV6-1 combines with J gene TRBJ2-5; 7 nucleotides match TRBD1. Germline CDR1 is MNHNS and CDR2 is SASEGT. This CDR3 has 13 amino acids. After removal of 6 bases from V and 5 bases from J, the junction contained 6 bases not matched to a gene. This CDR3 reads CASSPGQYETQYF. The CDR3 nucleotides read TGTGCCAGCAGCCCGGGACAGTATGAGACCCAGTACTTC.

The chain links TRBV6-6 to TRBJ2-7; TRBD1 agrees at 10 bases. This CDR3 has 14 amino acids. V lost 5 bases and J lost 2; bases outside the gene matches: 3. Germline CDR1 is MNHNY and CDR2 is SVGAGI (reference sequence). The CDR3 DNA is TGTGCCAGCAGTGGACAGGGGGAGACCTACGAGCAGTACTTC. Translation gives CASSGQGETYEQYF.